The sequence of this T cell receptor beta chain was determined in a study of OX40 agonist ivuxolimab in advanced cancers. In regard to this clone: Its antigen is still unknown.

Here immunoSEQ multiplex PCR was the method, and the copy in TCRdb shows in-frame clones only, minus some. The sample consists of about 73,000 clones, around nine tenths of them appearing once. Overall study results and limits: Nonresponders included some who also had low normalized T-cell clonal expansion.

The germline CDR1 and CDR2 sequences are MDHEN and SYDVKM. The CDR3 runs 15 residues. V was cut by 5 bases and J by 5 bases, with 18 bases left in between. The input for sequencing was CD4+ or CD8+ T cells sorted from blood, taken in a trial of the OX40 agonist ivuxolimab. The origin of this receptor is an adult with an advanced solid tumor such as melanoma, head and neck, liver or kidney cancer. V usage is TRBV28 and J usage is TRBJ1-1; possible D gene TRBD1, 5 bases. Here the CDR3 DNA reads TGTGCCAGCAGTCCCCGGACGGGCCCAGGGACTGAAGCTTTCTTT. Its protein is CASSPRTGPGTEAFF.